This T cell receptor (beta chain) originates from a study of technical replicates of blood from a few donors. Trimming cost V 1 base and J 3 bases; bases outside gene matches: 3. Germline V lookup: CDR1 MGHRA, CDR2 YSYEKL. The CDR3 loop spans 15 amino acids. TCRdb's table, derived via immunoSEQ multiplex PCR, lists solely in-frame clones and lacks some. This table holds almost 90,000 clones, around 95% found once. The source is a human donor in good health. The J gene is TRBJ2-1, the V gene TRBV4-1, with 7 nucleotides matching TRBD2. Sequencing was done on a sample of T cells isolated from PBMCs. CDR3 residues: CASSQGSGVYNEQFF. In DNA form, the CDR3 reads TGCGCCAGCAGCCAAGGGAGCGGGGTCTACAATGAGCAGTTCTTC.